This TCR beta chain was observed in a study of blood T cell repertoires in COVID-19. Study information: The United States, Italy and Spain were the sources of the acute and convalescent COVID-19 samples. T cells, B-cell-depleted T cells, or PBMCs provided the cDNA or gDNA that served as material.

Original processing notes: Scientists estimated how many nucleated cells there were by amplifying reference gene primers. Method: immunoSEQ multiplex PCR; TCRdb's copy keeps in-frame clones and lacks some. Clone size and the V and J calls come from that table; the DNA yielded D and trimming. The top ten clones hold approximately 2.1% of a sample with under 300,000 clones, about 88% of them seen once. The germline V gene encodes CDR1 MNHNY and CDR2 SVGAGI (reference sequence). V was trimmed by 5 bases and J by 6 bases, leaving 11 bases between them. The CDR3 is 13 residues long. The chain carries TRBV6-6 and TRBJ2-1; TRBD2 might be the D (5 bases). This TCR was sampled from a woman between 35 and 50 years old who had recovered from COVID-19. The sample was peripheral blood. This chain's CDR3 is CASSPPGINEQFF. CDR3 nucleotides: TGTGCCAGCAGTCCCCCCGGGATCAATGAGCAGTTCTTC.